This T cell receptor beta chain emerged from a study of Graves' ophthalmopathy and Graves' hyperthyroidism. The starting material, roughly 9.7 ml of fresh peripheral blood, provided the PBMCs. RNA transcripts provided the template for amplifying TCR beta CDR3 regions. Second-round multiplex PCR followed a first-round RT-PCR using HTBI primers. A single record per CDR3 protein comes from TCRdb applying MiXCR to the multiplex PCR reads. The data contain a few hundred thousand distinct CDR3 sequences, roughly 15% of them singletons. General observations from the study: Thyroid clonotypes that were expanded above 0.001 frequency mostly also appeared in blood.

Worth noting for this clonotype: Its cognate antigen is unknown.

This receptor was taken from an adult woman with stable Graves' hyperthyroidism. Sequenced: peripheral blood.

The CDR3 protein is CASSLASGGAGSPLHF. DNA of the CDR3: TGTGCCAGCAGTTTAGCCTCAGGGGGCGCCGGCTCACCCCTCCACTTT. V is TRBV12-3 or TRBV12-4 and J is TRBJ1-6; 8 bases are a match to TRBD1. Losses at the gene ends were 0 bases for V and 10 bases for J; bases not matched to a gene: 8. CDR3 length: 16 amino acids.